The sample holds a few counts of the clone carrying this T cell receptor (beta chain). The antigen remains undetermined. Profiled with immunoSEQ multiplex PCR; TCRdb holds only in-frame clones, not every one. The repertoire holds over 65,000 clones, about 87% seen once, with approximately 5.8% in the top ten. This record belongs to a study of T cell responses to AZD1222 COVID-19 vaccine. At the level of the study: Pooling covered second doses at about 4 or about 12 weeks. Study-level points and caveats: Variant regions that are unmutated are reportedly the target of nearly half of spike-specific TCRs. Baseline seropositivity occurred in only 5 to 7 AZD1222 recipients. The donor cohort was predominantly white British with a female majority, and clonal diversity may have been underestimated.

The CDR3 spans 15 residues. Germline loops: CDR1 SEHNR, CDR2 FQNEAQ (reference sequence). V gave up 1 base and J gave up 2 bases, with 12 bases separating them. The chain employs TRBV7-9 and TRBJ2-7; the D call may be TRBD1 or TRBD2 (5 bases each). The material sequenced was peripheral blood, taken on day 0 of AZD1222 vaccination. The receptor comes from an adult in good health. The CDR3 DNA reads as TGTGCCAGCAGCTTAGGTGGGACGGAAGCCTACGAGCAGTACTTC. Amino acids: CASSLGGTEAYEQYF.